The 15 T cell receptor delta chains presented below share a single source sample, sequenced in a study of gamma-delta T cells after stem cell transplantation. TCRdb called clones from the RT-PCR reads again using CATT. The sample contains 1,400 or so delta-chain clones, roughly 13% of which appear only once. Sequenced input: gamma-delta T cells. These receptor sequences come from a human donor. It is not recorded whose cells these are; they may come from a transplant donor.

Of note for this clone: This DNA translates differently at residue 7 from the TCRdb protein, which is that of a much larger clone; a read error is likely, and the protein shown is the DNA's own translation. The V gene is TRDV2, the J gene TRDJ1; 7 bases align to TRDD3. Trimming at V came to 2 bases and at J to 0 bases, leaving 11 bases not matched to a gene. The CDR3 is 17 amino acids. Germline V gene data show CDR1 as GEAIGNYY and CDR2 as EKD. As DNA, the CDR3 is TGTGCCTGTGACAAACTGTGGGATACCCGGTACACCGATAAACTCATCTTT. As protein: CACDKLWDTRYTDKLIF.

Relative to its sample, this clone is large. Distinct nucleotide sequences in the sample also encode this CDR3. The chain recombines TRDV2 with TRDJ1, with 13 bases that match TRDD3. The V segment lost 0 bases and the J segment 2 bases; nucleotides outside the gene matches: 2. The CDR3 sequence is 16 residues long. CDR1 is GEAIGNYY, CDR2 EKD, per germline. The CDR3 spells CACDTLLGDTTDKLIF. The CDR3 DNA is TGTGCCTGTGACACCTTACTGGGGGATACGACCGATAAACTCATCTTT.

By share, this clone ranks as large. The same CDR3 can be traced to other DNA sequences in this sample. The chain links TRDV2 to TRDJ1; D is unclear. The CDR3 totals 16 residues. The V and J ends lost 0 bases and 0 bases respectively, with 13 bases between them. Germline V lookup: CDR1 GEAIGNYY, CDR2 EKD. This chain's CDR3 is CACDTVEAPYTDKLIF. The CDR3, as DNA: TGTGCCTGTGACACCGTAGAGGCCCCTTACACCGATAAACTCATCTTT.

This clone was seen more than once but under ten times. This probably arose from a read error, given a far larger clone one base away. The chain is built from TRDV2 and TRDJ1, with a possible D match to TRDD3 (6 bases). The CDR3 has 16 amino acids. Germline V CDR1 and CDR2: GEAIGNYY, EKD. The germline V and J ends were trimmed by 0 bases and 4 bases, with 17 bases remaining between them. CDR3 sequence: CACDTVGGTVGDKLIF. The CDR3 DNA is TGTGCCTGTGACACCGTGGGGGGGACCGTGGGCGATAAACTCATCTTT.

Comments on this clone: A far larger clone lies a single base away; this is likely a read error. The V gene is TRDV2, the J gene TRDJ3; 10 bases are a match to TRDD3. CDR1 is GEAIGNYY and CDR2 is EKD in the germline V gene. Trimming cost V 0 bases and J 1 base; bases outside gene matches: 11. This CDR3 spans 21 amino acids. The CDR3 sequence is CACDTAVSYWGMSWDTRQMFF. In DNA form, the CDR3 reads TGTGCCTGTGACACCGCGGTATCCTACTGGGGGATGTCCTGGGACACCCGACAGATGTTTTTC.

This clone has a handful of counts. The protein TCRdb lists belongs to a much larger clone and differs from this DNA's translation at residue 4, which points to a read error; the protein shown is made from the DNA. The chain is built from TRDV2 and TRDJ1; 10 nucleotides align to TRDD3. Germline V gene data show CDR1 as GEAIGNYY and CDR2 as EKD. The CDR3 totals 18 residues. For the CDR3, the DNA is TGTGCCTGTGCCACCGTAAAACTGGGGGATCCGTACACCGATAAACTCATCTTT. Protein product: CACATVKLGDPYTDKLIF.

This clone is large (0.1 to 1%) in the sample. The chain links TRDV2 to TRDJ1; the match to TRDD3 covers 9 bases. The CDR3 is 18 amino acids. Germline V gene sequence: CDR1 GEAIGNYY, CDR2 EKD. V lost 0 bases, J lost 0 bases, and 10 bases stayed unmatched. CDR3: CACDTVEGGYPYTDKLIF. Here the CDR3 DNA reads TGTGCCTGTGACACCGTCGAAGGGGGATACCCCTACACCGATAAACTCATCTTT.

Notes on this clone: The translation of this DNA and the TCRdb protein of a much larger clone differ at residue 12, probably owing to a read error; the protein shown here is translated from the DNA. Here the CDR3 reads CACDFLRVGVDPDKLIF. The CDR3 bases are TGTGCCTGTGACTTCCTACGAGTTGGGGTCGACCCCGATAAACTCATCTTT. V usage is TRDV2 and J usage is TRDJ1; 7 bases fit TRDD2. The CDR3 covers 17 residues. Looked up from germline, CDR1 is GEAIGNYY and CDR2 is EKD. V lost 3 bases and J lost 3; bases outside the gene matches: 15.

Turning to this clone: The mismatch at residue 17 between this DNA's translation and the TCRdb protein of a much larger clone likely reflects a read error; the protein shown is translated from the DNA. The chain links TRDV2 to TRDJ1; 11 positions match TRDD3. CDR3 length: 20 residues. Germline V gene lookup returns CDR1 GEAIGNYY and CDR2 EKD. CDR3 in DNA: TGTGCCTGTGACTTGATGTCGGCGGGGCTGGGGGATACATCCACCGATAACCTCATCTTT. Translation: CACDLMSAGLGDTSTDNLIF.

This clone was observed a handful of times. The TCRdb protein comes from a much larger clone and disagrees with this DNA's translation at residue 3, likely due to a read error; the protein given here is derived from the DNA. The chain uses TRDV2 and TRDJ1, with TRDD3 identical over 9 bases. Trimming took 8 bases from V and 8 from J; bases not matched to a gene: 23. Germline V lookup: CDR1 GEAIGNYY, CDR2 EKD. The CDR3 covers 17 residues. The CDR3 here is CAYEQLGEPKRAQKLIF. CDR3 bases: TGTGCCTATGAACAACTGGGGGAACCGAAAAGGGCCCAAAAACTCATCTTT.

This clone was counted a few times. TCRdb attributes to this sequence the protein of a much larger clone, which differs from the DNA translation at residue 2; a read error is likely, and the protein displayed is translated from the DNA. This rearrangement joins TRDV2 to TRDJ1; 9 nucleotides align to TRDD3. This CDR3 is built from 19 residues. The germline V gene has CDR1 GEAIGNYY and CDR2 EKD. The CDR3 sequence: CSCEILTRRGYEDTDKLIF. In DNA, the CDR3 is TGTTCCTGTGAGATTCTTACGAGGAGGGGATACGAGGACACCGATAAACTCATCTTT.

By frequency in the sample, this clone is large. The genes are TRDV2 and TRDJ1, with 12 bases lining up with TRDD3. Trimming cost V 0 bases and J 5 bases; bases outside gene matches: 24. CDR3 size: 22 residues. CDR1 and CDR2 from the germline V gene are GEAIGNYY and EKD. The CDR3 region is CACDTVSYSGFGTGGYWDKLIF. The CDR3 nucleotides read TGTGCCTGTGACACCGTCTCCTACAGTGGTTTCGGTACTGGGGGATACTGGGATAAACTCATCTTT.

Concerning this clone: A far larger clone is a single base away, which makes a read error likely. This same CDR3 is encoded by further DNA sequences in the sample. The chain recombines TRDV2 with TRDJ1; D might be TRDD2 or TRDD3, each matching 7 bases. Germline assignment: CDR1 GEAIGNYY and CDR2 EKD. The CDR3 extends over 19 amino acids. The CDR3 reads CACDTAGFPTGAYGDKLIF. The CDR3 region has the DNA TGTGCTTGTGACACGGCGGGCTTTCCTACTGGGGCTTATGGCGATAAACTCATCTTT.

This clone turned up a few times. A far larger clone lies a single base away; this is likely a read error. The chain combines TRDV2 with TRDJ1; 9 bases agree with TRDD3. Germline CDR1 and CDR2: GEAIGNYY and EKD. The CDR3 sequence is 18 residues long. V dropped 3 bases and J dropped 0; count of bases not matched to a gene: 13. The CDR3 protein is CACDPLGETRSYTDKLIF. In nucleotides, the CDR3 is TGTGCCTGTGACCCACTGGGGGAGACGCGCTCGTACACCGATAAACTCATCTTT.

This clone was recorded a few times. This DNA's translation and the protein TCRdb lists, from a much larger clone, do not match at residue 6, likely due to a read error; the protein shown is translated from the DNA. This chain joins TRDV2 and TRDJ1; 7 nucleotides line up with TRDD3. Trimming removed 1 base from V and 1 base from J; junction bases left unmatched: 17. Germline assignment: CDR1 GEAIGNYY and CDR2 EKD. The CDR3 has 19 residues. The CDR3 bases are TGTGCCTGTGACACTCCCTCACCTGGGGGCCCCAGGGGCACCGATAAACTCATCTTT. Its protein is CACDTPSPGGPRGTDKLIF.